The rows below give T cell receptor beta chains drawn from one sample of a study of T cell responses to AZD1222 COVID-19 vaccine. TCRdb's copy holds only in-frame clones and misses some; the assay was immunoSEQ multiplex PCR. The sample has about 100,000 clones, roughly 89% seen once. This sample comprised peripheral blood, obtained on day 0 of AZD1222 vaccination. The receptors derive from an adult in good health. Each CDR3 is given with its conserved first and last residue. Some rows have no size entry. The others give once, few or many, or a class for an expanded clone.

v_gene	j_gene	abundance	CDR3aa
TRBV7-2	TRBJ2-7	.	CASSLGYGTDYYEQYF
TRBV5-8	TRBJ2-2	.	CASSLLLGGELFF
TRBV11-3	TRBJ1-1	.	CASSLGRQAFF
TRBV29-1	TRBJ2-6	.	CSVEIVAGANVLTF
TRBV6-5	TRBJ1-4	.	CASSYSSGTGNEKLFF
TRBV2	TRBJ1-4	.	CATGRQGENEKLFF
TRBV7-3	TRBJ2-1	.	CASSLGTNNNEQFF
TRBV4-3	TRBJ1-1	.	CASSPTLNTEAFF
TRBV11-2	TRBJ1-4	.	CASSSSASREKLFF
TRBV30	TRBJ1-6	.	CAWSVTALQGAVGSPLHF
TRBV2	TRBJ2-1	.	CASTIQGRGSNEQFF
TRBV7-9	TRBJ1-1	.	CASSLARANTEAFF
TRBV7-2	TRBJ2-4	once	CASSLNSGAKNIQYF
TRBV6-5	TRBJ2-7	once	CASSYADSSYEQYF
TRBV7-9	TRBJ1-2	.	CASSSQGLDYGYTF
TRBV27	TRBJ1-1	.	CASSLQGLRNTEAFF
TRBV6-5	TRBJ1-1	.	CASRKGNTEAFF
TRBV5-5	TRBJ2-3	.	CASSLERGTDTQYF
TRBV24-1	TRBJ1-2	few	CATSDSSGYTF
TRBV5-1	TRBJ2-5	.	CASSQSTGVEETQYF
TRBV19	TRBJ1-2	few	CASSRNYGYTF
TRBV11-3	TRBJ2-5	once	CASSFSAGVRETQYF
TRBV24-1	TRBJ2-2	.	CATSEVVLENTGELFF
TRBV18	TRBJ2-5	.	CASSLLQETQYF
TRBV3-1/TRBV3-2	TRBJ2-7	.	CASGVRGAYEQYF
TRBV19	TRBJ1-4	once	CASSRGGNEKLFF
TRBV5-1	TRBJ1-2	.	CASSLVDGLRGGYTF
TRBV3-1/TRBV3-2	TRBJ2-6	.	CASSQRGAGANVLTF
TRBV6-6	TRBJ1-1	.	CASKMDRAEAFF
TRBV5-1	TRBJ2-3	.	CASSGLAGATDTQYF
TRBV11-2	TRBJ1-6	.	CASSLDQKNSPLHF
TRBV18	TRBJ1-2	.	CASSPGVQNYGYTF
TRBV6-4	TRBJ1-6	.	CASSDSFPTDSPLHF
TRBV7-3	TRBJ2-1	.	CASSGGPASSYNEQFF
TRBV7-2	TRBJ1-1	few	CASTLSRVNTEAFF
TRBV27	TRBJ2-7	.	CASRPGQGGYEQYF
TRBV12-3/TRBV12-4	TRBJ1-1	.	CASSLQGGTEAFF
TRBV29-1	TRBJ2-1	.	CSAEDRVGYNEQFF
TRBV6-5	TRBJ2-7	once	CASIHWRGGQYEQYF
TRBV14	TRBJ2-7	.	CASSLHDGGTYEQYF
TRBV7-9	TRBJ1-5	once	CASSYLGGEDQPQHF
TRBV6-5	TRBJ2-7	few	CASHRVPYEQYF
TRBV27	TRBJ2-7	.	CASSSTSSEQYF
TRBV6-1	TRBJ2-1	.	CASSETRAGRVDEQFF
TRBV7-2	TRBJ1-2	.	CASSLAGGNRNYGYTF